This T cell receptor beta chain stems from a study of prognosis after radiotherapy for stage I lung cancer. Study-level information: Enrollment of stage I non-small cell lung cancer patients ran from April 2018 to January 2019. Stereotactic body radiotherapy was given without concurrent therapy, and no patient received both at once.

The CDR3 is 15 amino acids. V lost 0 bases, J lost 1 base, and 9 bases lay in between. Germline CDR1 is LNHNV and CDR2 is YYDKDF (reference sequence). Amplification of the TCR beta CDR3 (from genomic DNA) was done by two-round multiplex PCR. Gene-specific TRBV and TRBJ primers were used in PCR round one. TCRdb recomputed calls from the multiplex PCR reads with MiXCR, one row per CDR3 protein. Of roughly 26,000 distinct CDR3 sequences listed, 30% are singletons. Many counts were recorded for this clonotype. The source was PBMCs, collected before or after stereotactic body radiation therapy (not recorded which). The chain couples TRBV15 to TRBJ1-1; a weak D match, TRBD1 (5 bases). The TCR was taken from a donor aged 50 or older with non-small cell lung cancer. CDR3 DNA sequence: TGTGCCACCAGCAGAGATTTGGGGGAGAACACTGAAGCTTTCTTT. It encodes CATSRDLGENTEAFF.